Listed below are T cell receptor beta chains from one sample, sequenced in a study of OX40 agonist ivuxolimab in advanced cancers. The method was immunoSEQ multiplex PCR; TCRdb's version includes in-frame clones alone and lacks a portion of them. The sample carries around 90,000 clones, approximately 89% recorded once. Source: CD4+ or CD8+ T cells sorted from blood, taken in a trial of the OX40 agonist ivuxolimab. These receptors were taken from an adult with an advanced solid tumor such as melanoma, head and neck, liver or kidney cancer. CDR3s include the opening cysteine and the closing phenylalanine or tryptophan. Each record gives: V gene, D gene, J gene, clone size, CDR3 protein. A D gene is named only where the DNA matches it firmly. A row's size may be missing; if present it is once, few, many or a size class.

>TRBV6-1|TRBD2|TRBJ2-7|NA
CASALAGVNEQYF
>TRBV11-3|NA|TRBJ2-2|once
CASSFVDLGEELFF
>TRBV21-1|NA|TRBJ2-3|NA
CASSKGVRLAGSTDTQYF
>TRBV28|NA|TRBJ1-1|NA
CASNGDRNTEAFF
>TRBV30|TRBD2|TRBJ2-1|NA
CAWSEGLAGAGDEQFF
>TRBV5-1|NA|TRBJ1-1|NA
CASSVTSTENTEAFF
>TRBV28|NA|TRBJ1-2|NA
CASSLGRVDLNYGYTF
>TRBV15|NA|TRBJ2-5|NA
CATSRVRGAQETQYF
>TRBV18|TRBD1|TRBJ2-5|NA
CASSPSRGYQETQYF
>TRBV5-6|NA|TRBJ2-7|NA
CASSLYAGQWNEQYF
>TRBV6-1|NA|TRBJ1-2|NA
CASSLDSGDGYTF
>TRBV19|NA|TRBJ2-6|NA
CASSVAGQGSGANVLTF
>TRBV2|TRBD2|TRBJ2-1|NA
CASSPWSRGSYNEQFF
>TRBV5-5|TRBD2|TRBJ2-3|NA
CASSFGGRPGDTQYF
>TRBV18|TRBD1|TRBJ2-1|NA
CASSRDRPSSYNEQFF
>TRBV6-1|NA|TRBJ2-7|NA
CASTHVYEQYF
>TRBV15|TRBD1|TRBJ1-5|once
CATSRTGQGYQPQHF
>TRBV6-5|TRBD1|TRBJ1-5|NA
CASRRGQNSNQPQHF
>TRBV25-1|NA|TRBJ1-3|NA
CASSEYGTNFPIYF
>TRBV4-2|TRBD1|TRBJ2-5|NA
CASSLYNRGQETQYF
>TRBV5-6|NA|TRBJ1-2|NA
CASSSIRADNYGYTF
>TRBV9|NA|TRBJ2-3|NA
CASSAHLIGGTDTQYF
>TRBV15|TRBD1|TRBJ2-7|NA
CATSIDRGREQYF
>TRBV10-2|NA|TRBJ1-5|NA
CASSESGGSNQPQHF
>TRBV9|TRBD2|TRBJ2-1|NA
CASSVGASGYNEQFF
>TRBV11-3|NA|TRBJ1-3|NA
CASSSRGTGSGNTIYF
>TRBV5-1|NA|TRBJ2-3|NA
CASSLEASADTQYF
>TRBV19|TRBD1|TRBJ1-4|NA
CASSAGQGNEKLFF
>TRBV10-2|NA|TRBJ2-1|NA
CASSDHFEHNEQFF
>TRBV7-9|NA|TRBJ1-5|once
CASSLGTPQPQHF
>TRBV5-1|NA|TRBJ2-3|NA
CASSLDSASTDTQYF
>TRBV28|TRBD1|TRBJ2-2|NA
CASSSPGTGETGELFF
>TRBV19|NA|TRBJ2-2|NA
CASRQELSRTGELFF
>TRBV28|TRBD1|TRBJ2-1|NA
CASSETGITANEQFF
>TRBV9|NA|TRBJ1-4|NA
CASSVSPANEKLFF
>TRBV11-2|TRBD1|TRBJ1-1|NA
CASSLPTGSTEAFF
>TRBV5-1|TRBD1|TRBJ1-4|NA
CASSLSGTADEKLFF
>TRBV7-3|NA|TRBJ2-7|NA
CASSLNAGRDEQYF
>TRBV5-1|NA|TRBJ2-3|NA
CASSFEGSPDTQYF
>TRBV7-3|NA|TRBJ1-3|NA
CASSLSPSPSGNTIYF
>TRBV7-9|NA|TRBJ1-2|few
CASSSSIQGQTTNYGYTF
>TRBV30|TRBD1|TRBJ2-2|NA
CAWSRPGTGYRNTGELFF
>TRBV30|NA|TRBJ1-1|NA
CAWDVSVNTEAFF
>TRBV5-8|NA|TRBJ2-2|once
CASSRALGTGELFF
>TRBV10-3|TRBD2|TRBJ2-1|NA
CAIRPGLASNEQFF
>TRBV11-2|NA|TRBJ1-5|NA
CASSLEGEEQPQHF
>TRBV10-1|TRBD2|TRBJ2-1|NA
CASSEWGLAENYNEQFF
>TRBV21-1|NA|TRBJ2-2|NA
CASSTNSANTGELFF
>TRBV7-8|NA|TRBJ2-3|NA
CASSPGTRRGLTDTQYF